The 14 T cell receptor beta chains reported below all come from one sample, sequenced in a study of T cell changes during pregnancy in multiple sclerosis. The assay was immunoSEQ multiplex PCR, and TCRdb's table has in-frame clones only and misses some. This table holds about 85,000 clones, roughly nine tenths found once. Sequencing used peripheral blood, obtained in the first trimester of pregnancy. All receptors derive from a female donor with multiple sclerosis, enrolled in a pregnancy study.

J is TRBJ2-5 and V is TRBV14; D gene ambiguous. CDR1 SGHDN and CDR2 FVKESK come from the germline V gene. CDR3 length: 12 amino acids. The V end was cut by 4 bases, the J end by 5 bases, with 8 bases between. CDR3 in amino acids: CASSPRSETQYF. The CDR3 nucleotides are TGTGCCAGCAGCCCCCGTTCGGAGACCCAGTACTTC.

This chain joins TRBV5-6 and TRBJ1-1; D is undetermined. The CDR3 length is 13 residues. V dropped 2 bases and J dropped 4 bases, with 9 bases sitting between them. Germline CDR1 and CDR2: SGHDT and YYEEEE. The CDR3 nucleotides read TGTGCCAGCAGCTTCACACAAACCACTGAAGCTTTCTTT. Its translation: CASSFTQTTEAFF.

The rearrangement joins TRBV2 to TRBJ1-5; 9 bases are shared with TRBD1. Unmatched junction bases numbered 8, after V lost 6 bases and J lost 2 bases. From germline, CDR1 is SNHLY and CDR2 FYNNEI. The CDR3 runs to 16 residues. CDR3 sequence: CASSSGQGVGNQPQHF. The CDR3, as DNA: TGTGCCAGCAGCTCGGGACAGGGAGTTGGCAATCAGCCCCAGCATTTT.

This clone was recorded only once. The V call is TRBV9, the J call TRBJ1-1; weak D call: TRBD1 (5 bases). The ends were cut back, 3 bases at V and 1 base at J, with 10 bases in the middle. The germline V gene has CDR1 SGDLS and CDR2 YYNGEE. The CDR3 length is 14 residues. In DNA form, the CDR3 reads TGTGCCAGCAGCGCGCAACAGGAGAACACTGAAGCTTTCTTT. Its translation: CASSAQQENTEAFF.

The rearrangement links TRBV19 to TRBJ1-2; D ambiguous. Germline loops: CDR1 LNHDA, CDR2 SQIVND (reference sequence). Trimming removed 5 bases at V and 5 bases at J, with 24 bases between. The CDR3 contains 17 residues. CDR3 in DNA: TGTGCCAGTAGTTTAGGCCCTTCACGGGATTACGTTTATGGCTACACCTTC. As protein: CASSLGPSRDYVYGYTF.

CDR3 bases: TGTGCCAGCAGTGCGATAGCGGCCAAAAACATTCAGTACTTC. This sequence encodes CASSAIAAKNIQYF. This rearrangement joins TRBV2 to TRBJ2-4, with D tentatively TRBD2 (5 bases). Trimming shortened V by 4 bases and J by 1 base, and 8 bases separated the two germline ends. CDR1 and CDR2 from the germline V gene are SNHLY and FYNNEI. The CDR3 consists of 14 residues.

The sample holds one count of this clone. The V and J genes are TRBV11-2 and TRBJ2-2; D possibly corresponds to TRBD1 (5 bases). The V gene's germline CDR1 is SGHAT and CDR2 FQNNGV. Trimming removed 5 bases from V and 6 bases from J, with 19 bases in between. The CDR3 spans 16 residues. The CDR3 here is CASSPRATDRSGELFF. As DNA, the CDR3 is TGTGCCAGCAGCCCCCGAGCGACAGATAGGTCCGGGGAGCTGTTTTTT.

The V and J genes are TRBV30 and TRBJ2-1, with 8 bases identical to TRBD2. The J segment lost 1 base and the V segment lost 3 bases, leaving 5 bases of the junction unmatched. The CDR3 runs to 15 residues. Per germline, CDR1 GTSNPN and CDR2 SVGIG (reference sequence). The CDR3 here is CAWRVSGTSYNEQFF. CDR3 in DNA: TGTGCCTGGAGGGTTAGCGGGACTTCCTACAATGAGCAGTTCTTC.

This chain uses TRBV2 with TRBJ2-1; D possibly corresponds to TRBD2 (6 bases). The CDR3 length is 16 residues. CDR1 is SNHLY, CDR2 FYNNEI, per germline. Trimming took off 9 bases at V and 7 bases at J, with 25 bases between the two ends. The chain's CDR3 is CASLPSATLLINEQFF. The CDR3 coding sequence is TGTGCCAGTCTCCCTAGCGCAACGCTACTAATAAATGAGCAGTTCTTC.

The chain combines TRBV19 with TRBJ1-1; D is unclear. CDR1 is LNHDA and CDR2 is SQIVND in the germline V gene (reference sequence). There are 11 residues in the CDR3. V shed 8 bases and J shed 7 bases, with 11 bases lying between them. CDR3 DNA: TGTGCCAGTGGCCTAGGAAGTGAAGCTTTCTTT. Translation gives CASGLGSEAFF.

J is TRBJ1-4 and V is TRBV28, with D maybe TRBD1 (5 bases). V was shortened by 5 bases and J by 10 bases, with 23 bases between the two germline ends. The CDR3 runs to 16 residues. Looked up from germline, CDR1 is MDHEN and CDR2 is SYDVKM. In nucleotides, the CDR3 is TGTGCCAGCAGTCTCCGCCTCGGGACTTCATCGGGAAAACTGTTTTTT. It translates to CASSLRLGTSSGKLFF.

This rearrangement joins TRBV19 to TRBJ1-1, with D perhaps TRBD1 (6 bases). The V gene lost 10 bases and the J gene lost 1 base, with 13 bases spanning the gap. This CDR3 has 13 residues. Germline V gene sequence: CDR1 LNHDA, CDR2 SQIVND (reference sequence). The DNA of the CDR3 is TGTGCCACTAGCGGACAGCAGAACACTGAAGCTTTCTTT. Encoded protein: CATSGQQNTEAFF.

Only one count was recorded for this clone. V gene TRBV7-2 combines with J gene TRBJ1-1; D not resolved. CDR1 is SGHTA, CDR2 FQGNSA, per germline. Trimming cost V 3 bases and J 4 bases, with 3 bases left between them. The CDR3 is 11 amino acids. The CDR3 here is CASSFRTEAFF. CDR3 coding DNA: TGTGCCAGCAGCTTCCGCACTGAAGCTTTCTTT. The entire variable domain, with the rest obtained from reference TRBV7-2 and TRBJ1-1, is as follows: GAGVSQSPSNKVTEKGKDVELRCDPISGHTALYWYRQSLGQGLEFLIYFQGNSAPDKSGLPSDRFSAERTGGSVSTLTIQRTQQEDSAVYLCASSFRTEAFFGQGTRLTVV.

CDR3 residues: CAWSLGTHASNEQFF. CDR3 nucleotide sequence: TGTGCCTGGAGCCTCGGGACTCACGCCTCCAATGAGCAGTTCTTC. The chain employs TRBV30 and TRBJ2-1, with D perhaps TRBD2 (6 bases). This CDR3 is 15 amino acids long. Germline V CDR1 and CDR2: GTSNPN, SVGIG (reference sequence). The V end lost 3 bases, the J end lost 6 bases, and 18 bases lay between the germline ends.